Listed here is a single T cell receptor (beta chain). Data came from immunoSEQ multiplex PCR; TCRdb stores just in-frame clones and leaves some out. The table records tens of thousands of clones, around 97% of them present only once. CDR3 size: 16 residues. V shed 0 bases and J shed 6 bases, with 15 bases lying between them. Germline assignment: CDR1 SGHNT and CDR2 YENEEA. This specimen comes from a study of technical replicates of blood from a few donors. The chain employs TRBV11-3 and TRBJ2-1, with D possibly being TRBD1 (5 bases). This clonotype originated in a human donor in good health. Sequenced input: T cells isolated from PBMCs. In nucleotides, the CDR3 is TGTGCCAGCAGCTTAGATGGCAGGGAAGGGTCCAATGAGCAGTTCTTC. Protein sequence: CASSLDGREGSNEQFF.